The 4 T cell receptor beta chains below come from one sample, sequenced in a study of CD8 T cells in Susac syndrome. Random hexamers were used to reverse transcribe the RNA input (roughly 0.5 to 1 ug). TCRdb processed the immunoSEQ multiplex PCR reads anew with MiXCR; each CDR3 protein has one entry. The sample has 200,000 to 250,000 distinct CDR3 sequences, 93% seen once. Material for sequencing was CD4+ T cells from PBMCs. These receptors all stem from a human donor with multiple sclerosis.

This chain connects TRBV6-4 to TRBJ2-7; TRBD2 is a possible D gene (5 bases). This CDR3 contains 14 residues. Germline CDR1 and CDR2: MRHNA and SNTAGT. The V gene lost 4 bases and the J gene lost 0 bases, with 10 bases spanning the gap. This CDR3 reads CASSGGKDSYEQYF. The CDR3, as DNA: TGTGCCAGCAGTGGAGGGAAGGACTCCTACGAGCAGTACTTC.

The chain couples TRBV5-6 to TRBJ1-2; TRBD1 might be the D (5 bases). This CDR3 comprises 13 residues. The V gene lost 0 bases and the J gene lost 8 bases, with 11 bases spanning the gap. Germline CDR1 reads SGHDT; CDR2 reads YYEEEE. This chain's CDR3 is CASSLDRSLGYTF. CDR3 DNA sequence: TGTGCCAGCAGCTTGGACAGGAGCCTGGGCTACACCTTC.

This chain uses TRBV12-3 or TRBV12-4 with TRBJ1-1; D ambiguous. The ends were cut back, 6 bases at V and 0 bases at J, with 11 bases in the middle. There are 14 residues in the CDR3. CDR3 bases: TGTGCCAGCAGGGGGTGGGTTCTGAACACTGAAGCTTTCTTT. Translated: CASRGWVLNTEAFF.

V gene TRBV7-2 combines with J gene TRBJ2-1; D remains ambiguous. The CDR3 is 13 amino acids. V gave up 0 bases and J gave up 10 bases, with 10 bases separating them. The germline CDR1 and CDR2 sequences are SGHTA and FQGNSA. The CDR3: CASSLAQIPEQFF. CDR3 nucleotides: TGTGCCAGCAGCTTAGCGCAGATACCAGAGCAGTTCTTC.